This paragraph covers one T cell receptor (beta chain) sequence. These data belong to a study of shared clonotypes between healthy human individuals. Assay execution proceeded at the deep level. Profiling relied on immunoSEQ multiplex PCR, and the TCRdb table lists in-frame clones only, not all of them. Here the sample spans around 1,100,000 clones, roughly 77% being singletons. Germline V gives CDR1 GTSNPN, CDR2 SVGIG (reference sequence). V lost 1 base to trimming and J lost 1 base, with 8 bases between them. The CDR3 runs 14 residues. Input material: memory CD4+ T cells from PBMCs. Subset defined: CD45RA-negative fraction. This receptor was obtained from a man younger than 35 in good health. Some clones in this sample may be carry-over from other donors' samples. This rearrangement joins TRBV30 to TRBJ1-5; possible D gene TRBD1, 5 bases. The CDR3 nucleotides read TGTGCCTGGAGTGGGGGGGAGAGCAATCAGCCCCAGCATTTT. Translated, it gives CAWSGGESNQPQHF. Combining the CDR3 with reference TRBV30 and TRBJ1-5 gives the whole variable domain SQTIHQWPATLVQPVGSPLSLECTVEGTSNPNLYWYRQAAGRGLQLLFYSVGIGQISSEVPQNLSASRPQDRQFILSSKKLLLSDSGFYLCAWSGGESNQPQHFGDGTRLSIL.